This TCR beta chain appears in the sequencing data of a study of response to subunit inactivated influenza vaccine. The germline CDR1 and CDR2 sequences are MDHEN and SYDVKM. The length of the CDR3 is 14 residues. Trimming removed 6 bases at V and 7 bases at J, with 15 bases between. Findings and limits, study-wide: Each seasonal influenza vaccination recruits few new T cells, the authors suggested.

TCRdb re-analysed the RT-PCR reads in MiXCR, keeping a single row per CDR3 protein. The data hold fewer than 600,000 distinct CDR3 sequences, with approximately 7.3% observed a single time. Only a few counts were recorded for this clonotype. Its antigen is still unknown. This material consisted of PBMCs from blood, taken about 24 months after vaccination. This sequence was found in a man aged 50 to 69 who received an inactivated influenza vaccine. The J gene is TRBJ1-4, the V gene TRBV28; tentative D call: TRBD1 (5 bases). CDR3 region: CASSGGADGEKLFF. CDR3 nucleotides: TGTGCCAGCAGCGGAGGGGCGGACGGTGAAAAACTGTTTTTT.